The 14 T cell receptor beta chains below were found in one sample sequenced in a study of OX40 agonist ivuxolimab in advanced cancers. Generated by immunoSEQ multiplex PCR, the TCRdb table keeps only in-frame clones and is missing some. The repertoire has around 62,000 clones, around 90% of them found once; the top ten carry around 0.31%. Sample: CD4+ or CD8+ T cells sorted from blood, taken in a trial of the OX40 agonist ivuxolimab. These receptors were obtained from an adult with an advanced solid tumor such as melanoma, head and neck, liver or kidney cancer.

The chain employs TRBV7-2 and TRBJ2-2; TRBD2 matches at 9 bases. This CDR3 region has 14 residues. Losses at the gene ends were 2 bases for V and 11 bases for J; bases not matched to a gene: 6. Germline CDR1 SGHTA, CDR2 FQGNSA. The CDR3 DNA is TGTGCCAGCAGCTTAAGGAGCCTAGCGGGAGAGCTGTTTTTT. Its protein product is CASSLRSLAGELFF.

This chain joins TRBV2 and TRBJ1-3; D remains unclear. CDR3 length: 17 residues. The V end was cut by 7 bases, the J end by 11 bases, with 30 bases between. Looked up from germline, CDR1 is SNHLY and CDR2 is FYNNEI. CDR3 protein: CASKLRAQASWEDSIYF. CDR3 nucleotide sequence: TGTGCCAGCAAACTCCGCGCTCAAGCAAGCTGGGAAGACTCCATATATTTT. Full variable domain (outside the CDR3, taken from reference TRBV2 and TRBJ1-3): EPEVTQTPSHQVTQMGQEVILRCVPISNHLYFYWYRQILGQKVEFLVSFYNNEISEKSEIFDDQFSVERPDGSNFTLKIRSTKLEDSAMYFCASKLRAQASWEDSIYFGEGSWLTVV.

The genes are TRBV11-2 and TRBJ2-5; a possible D gene is TRBD2 (7 bases). CDR1 is SGHAT and CDR2 is FQNNGV in the germline V gene. CDR3 length: 16 residues. Trimming left V 5 bases short and J 5 bases short, with 21 bases between. The CDR3 DNA is TGTGCCAGCAGCGCAAAAGGGGGGGGGCTTGGCGAGACCCAGTACTTC. Its protein product is CASSAKGGGLGETQYF.

Comment on this clone: Relative to the germline gene, one junction end is altered; a read error may explain this. The J gene is TRBJ1-5, the V gene TRBV12-5, with D unclear. The CDR3 covers 14 residues. Germline CDR1 and CDR2: LGHNT and FRNRAP. The CDR3 sequence is CASGLKISSQPQHF. CDR3 DNA sequence: TGTGCTAGTGGTTTAAAAATTAGCAGTCAGCCCCAGCATTTT.

This clone was observed a handful of times. This sequence joins TRBV11-2 and TRBJ2-7, with D perhaps being TRBD1 or TRBD2 (5 bases each). Deletions cut 7 bases from V and 5 bases from J, with 12 bases between. Germline V gene sequence: CDR1 SGHAT, CDR2 FQNNGV. The CDR3 has 12 amino acids. CDR3 in amino acids: CASNGATHEQYF. The CDR3 nucleotides read TGTGCCAGCAACGGGGCCACCCACGAGCAGTACTTC.

The rearrangement joins TRBV7-2 to TRBJ2-7; tentatively, D is TRBD1 (6 bases). Trimming took off 5 bases at V and 6 bases at J, with 20 bases between the two ends. The CDR3 totals 15 residues. Germline CDR1 reads SGHTA; CDR2 reads FQGNSA. DNA of the CDR3: TGTGCCAGCAGCCAAGATTCGGCAGGGGTTCGCGAGCAGTACTTC. Its translation is CASSQDSAGVREQYF.

The V and J genes are TRBV29-1 and TRBJ2-2; D perhaps matches TRBD2 (5 bases). Germline lookup yields CDR1 SQVTM and CDR2 ANQGSEA. The V end lost 7 bases, the J end lost 6 bases, and 9 bases lay between the germline ends. The CDR3 covers 11 residues. The CDR3 loop is CSGRDAGELFF. The CDR3 coding sequence is TGCAGCGGACGGGATGCCGGGGAGCTGTTTTTT.

The V gene is TRBV2, the J gene TRBJ2-1; possible D gene TRBD2, 6 bases. V gave up 5 bases and J gave up 3 bases, with 11 bases separating them. CDR3 length equals 14 residues. Germline values: CDR1 SNHLY, CDR2 FYNNEI. Here the CDR3 reads CASSLARGYNEQFF. Written as DNA, the CDR3 is TGTGCCAGCAGTCTAGCGAGGGGCTACAATGAGCAGTTCTTC.

This chain joins TRBV28 and TRBJ1-3, with D tentatively TRBD1 (5 bases). CDR1 and CDR2 from the germline V gene are MDHEN and SYDVKM. This CDR3 is built from 14 residues. The V gene lost 7 bases and the J gene lost 0 bases, with 10 bases spanning the gap. CDR3 sequence (DNA): TGTGCCAGCACCTTGGGGGGCTCTGGAAACACCATATATTTT. This encodes CASTLGGSGNTIYF.

The rearrangement uses TRBV7-9 and TRBJ2-1; maybe TRBD1 (6 bases). The germline CDR1 and CDR2 sequences are SEHNR and FQNEAQ (reference sequence). V lost 11 bases, J lost 10 bases, and 9 bases lay in between. This CDR3 region has 9 residues. CDR3 sequence: CAGDREQFF. CDR3 bases: TGTGCCGGAGACAGGGAGCAGTTCTTC.

This clone was counted once. The chain uses TRBV5-1 and TRBJ1-2, with 9 bases fitting TRBD1. CDR3 length: 15 residues. The J segment lost 4 bases and the V segment lost 0 bases, leaving 4 bases of the junction unmatched. CDR1 and CDR2 from the germline V gene are SGHRS and YFSETQ. The CDR3 spells CASSLAGQGSYGYTF. Here the CDR3 DNA reads TGCGCCAGCAGCTTGGCCGGACAGGGGAGCTATGGCTACACCTTC.

This clone has only one observation. The chain couples TRBV6-1 to TRBJ1-1; 10 bases align to TRBD1. The CDR3 contains 16 residues. Trimming at V came to 4 bases and at J to 4 bases, leaving 9 bases not matched to a gene. Germline V gene sequence: CDR1 MNHNS, CDR2 SASEGT. The CDR3 coding sequence is TGTGCCAGCAGTGTGATACCGGGACAGGGGCGCACTGAAGCTTTCTTT. Translated, it gives CASSVIPGQGRTEAFF.

The genes are TRBV7-2 and TRBJ2-7; D may be TRBD2 (6 bases). Deletions cut 5 bases from V and 5 bases from J, with 19 bases between. The CDR3 has 15 amino acids. Germline CDR1 SGHTA, CDR2 FQGNSA. Here the CDR3 reads CASSTSSNGYHEQYF. The DNA for the CDR3 is TGTGCCAGCAGCACTAGCAGTAACGGGTACCACGAGCAGTACTTC.

V is TRBV7-9 and J is TRBJ2-5; 11 nucleotides agree with TRBD2. Per germline, CDR1 SEHNR and CDR2 FQNEAQ (reference sequence). This CDR3 has 15 amino acids. V dropped 5 bases and J dropped 3; count of bases not matched to a gene: 5. CDR3 sequence (DNA): TGTGCCAGCAGCCCCCAGACTAGCGGGAAAGAGACCCAGTACTTC. Amino acids: CASSPQTSGKETQYF.